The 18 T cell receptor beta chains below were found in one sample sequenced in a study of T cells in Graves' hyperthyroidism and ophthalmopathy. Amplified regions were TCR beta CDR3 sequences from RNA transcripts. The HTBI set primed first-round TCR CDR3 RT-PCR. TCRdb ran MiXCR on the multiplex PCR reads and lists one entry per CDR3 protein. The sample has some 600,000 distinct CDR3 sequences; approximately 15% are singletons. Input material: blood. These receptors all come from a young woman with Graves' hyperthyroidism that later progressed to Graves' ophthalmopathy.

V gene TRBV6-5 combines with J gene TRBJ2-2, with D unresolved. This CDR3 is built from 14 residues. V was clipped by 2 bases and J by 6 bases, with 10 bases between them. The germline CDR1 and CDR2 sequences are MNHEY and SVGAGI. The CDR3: CASSYPNRPGELFF. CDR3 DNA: TGTGCCAGCAGTTACCCCAACCGTCCCGGGGAGCTGTTTTTT.

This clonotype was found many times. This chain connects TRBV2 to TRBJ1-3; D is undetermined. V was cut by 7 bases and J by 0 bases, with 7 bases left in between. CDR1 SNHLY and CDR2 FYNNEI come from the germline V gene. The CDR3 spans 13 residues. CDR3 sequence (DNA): TGTGCCAGCAAACTCAGCTCTGGAAACACCATATATTTT. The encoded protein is CASKLSSGNTIYF.

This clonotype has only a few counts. The CDR3 is CASSSIAYGYTF. The CDR3 DNA is TGTGCCAGCAGCTCCATCGCCTATGGCTACACCTTC. The chain combines TRBV5-6 with TRBJ1-2, with D hard to call. CDR1 is SGHDT, CDR2 YYEEEE, per germline. This CDR3 has 12 amino acids. V shed 3 bases and J shed 4 bases, with 7 bases lying between them. The full variable domain, completed using reference TRBV5-6 and TRBJ1-2, is DAGVTQSPTHLIKTRGQQVTLRCSPKSGHDTVSWYQQALGQGPQFIFQYYEEEERQRGNFPDRFSGHQFPNYSSELNVNALLLGDSALYLCASSSIAYGYTFGSGTRLTVV.

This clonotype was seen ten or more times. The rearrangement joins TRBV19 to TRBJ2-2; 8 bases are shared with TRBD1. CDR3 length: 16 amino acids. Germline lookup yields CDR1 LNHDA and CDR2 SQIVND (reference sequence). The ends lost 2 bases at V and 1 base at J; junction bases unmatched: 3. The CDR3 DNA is TGTGCCAGTAGTATACAGACAGGGGAGAACACCGGGGAGCTGTTTTTT. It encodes CASSIQTGENTGELFF.

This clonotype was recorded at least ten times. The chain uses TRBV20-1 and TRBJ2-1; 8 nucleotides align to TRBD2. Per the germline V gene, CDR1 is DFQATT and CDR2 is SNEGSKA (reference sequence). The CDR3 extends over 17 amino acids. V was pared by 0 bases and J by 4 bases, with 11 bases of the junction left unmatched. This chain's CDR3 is CSARDGSRLAGYNEQFF. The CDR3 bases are TGCAGTGCTAGAGATGGGAGCCGGTTAGCGGGATACAATGAGCAGTTCTTC.

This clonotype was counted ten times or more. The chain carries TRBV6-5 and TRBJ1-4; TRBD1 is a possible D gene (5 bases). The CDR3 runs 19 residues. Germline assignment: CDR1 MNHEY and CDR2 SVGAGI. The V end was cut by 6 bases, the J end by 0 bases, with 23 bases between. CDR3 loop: CASRPNGLGRETTNEKLFF. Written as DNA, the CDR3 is TGTGCCAGCAGACCAAACGGGTTGGGCAGGGAGACAACTAATGAAAAACTGTTTTTT.

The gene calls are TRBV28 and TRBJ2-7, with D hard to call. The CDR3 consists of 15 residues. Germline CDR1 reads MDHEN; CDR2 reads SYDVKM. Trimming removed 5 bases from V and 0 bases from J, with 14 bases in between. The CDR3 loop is CASSPTGGYSYEQYF. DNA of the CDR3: TGTGCCAGCAGTCCCACCGGTGGCTACTCCTACGAGCAGTACTTC. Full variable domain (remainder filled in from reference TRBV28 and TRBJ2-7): DVKVTQSSRYLVKRTGEKVFLECVQDMDHENMFWYRQDPGLGLRLIYFSYDVKMKEKGDIPEGYSVSREKKERFSLILESASTNQTSMYLCASSPTGGYSYEQYFGPGTRLTVT.

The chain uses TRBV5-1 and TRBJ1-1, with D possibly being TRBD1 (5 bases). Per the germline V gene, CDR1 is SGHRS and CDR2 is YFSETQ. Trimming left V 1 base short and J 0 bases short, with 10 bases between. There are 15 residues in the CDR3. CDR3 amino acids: CASSLQSGMNTEAFF. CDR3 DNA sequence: TGCGCCAGCAGCTTGCAGTCAGGGATGAACACTGAAGCTTTCTTT.

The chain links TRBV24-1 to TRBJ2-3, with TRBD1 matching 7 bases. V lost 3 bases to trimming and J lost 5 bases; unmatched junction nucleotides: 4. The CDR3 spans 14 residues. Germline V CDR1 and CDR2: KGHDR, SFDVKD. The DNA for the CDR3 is TGTGCCACCAGTGATAGGGGGCGCGGAGATACGCAGTATTTT. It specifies CATSDRGRGDTQYF.

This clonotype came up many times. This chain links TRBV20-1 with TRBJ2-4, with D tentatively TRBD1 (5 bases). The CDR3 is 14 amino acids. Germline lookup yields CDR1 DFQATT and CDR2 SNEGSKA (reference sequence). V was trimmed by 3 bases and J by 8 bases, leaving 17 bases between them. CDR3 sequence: CSASGRDFGDIQYF. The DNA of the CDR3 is TGCAGTGCTAGTGGCAGGGATTTTGGTGACATTCAGTACTTC.

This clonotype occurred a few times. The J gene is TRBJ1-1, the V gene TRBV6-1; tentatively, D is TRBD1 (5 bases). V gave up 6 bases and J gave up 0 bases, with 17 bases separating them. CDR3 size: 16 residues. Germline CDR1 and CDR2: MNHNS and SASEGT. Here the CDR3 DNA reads TGTGCCAGCAGCTGGAAGCACGGGGGTATGAACACTGAAGCTTTCTTT. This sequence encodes CASSWKHGGMNTEAFF.

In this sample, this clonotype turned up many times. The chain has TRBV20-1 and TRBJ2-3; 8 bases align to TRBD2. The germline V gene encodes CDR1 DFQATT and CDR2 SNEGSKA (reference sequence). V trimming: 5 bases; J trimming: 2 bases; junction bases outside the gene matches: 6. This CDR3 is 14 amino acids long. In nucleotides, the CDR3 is TGCAGTGCTCCGAGCGGGAGTTACACAGATACGCAGTATTTT. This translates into CSAPSGSYTDTQYF.

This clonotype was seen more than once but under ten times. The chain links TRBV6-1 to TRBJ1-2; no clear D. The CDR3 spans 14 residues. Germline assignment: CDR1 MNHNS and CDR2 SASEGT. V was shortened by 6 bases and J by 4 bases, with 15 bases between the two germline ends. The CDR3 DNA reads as TGTGCCAGCAGGCCCCGACTGGGCAGCTATGGCTACACCTTC. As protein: CASRPRLGSYGYTF.

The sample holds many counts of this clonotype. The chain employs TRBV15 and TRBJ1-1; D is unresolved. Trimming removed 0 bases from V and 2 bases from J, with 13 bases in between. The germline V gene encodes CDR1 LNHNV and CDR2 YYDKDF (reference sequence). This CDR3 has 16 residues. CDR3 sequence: CATSRDRVQLNTEAFF. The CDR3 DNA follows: TGTGCCACCAGCAGAGATCGGGTTCAGTTAAACACTGAAGCTTTCTTT. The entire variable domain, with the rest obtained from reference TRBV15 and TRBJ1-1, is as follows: DAMVIQNPRYQVTQFGKPVTLSCSQTLNHNVMYWYQQKSSQAPKLLFHYYDKDFNNEADTPDNFQSRRPNTSFCFLDIRSPGLGDTAMYLCATSRDRVQLNTEAFFGQGTRLTVV.

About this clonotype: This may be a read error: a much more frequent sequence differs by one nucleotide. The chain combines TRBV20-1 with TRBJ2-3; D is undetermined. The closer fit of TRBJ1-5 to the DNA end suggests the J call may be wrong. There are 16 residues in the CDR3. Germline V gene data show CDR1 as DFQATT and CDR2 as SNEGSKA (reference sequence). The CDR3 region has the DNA TGCAGTGCCTCCGGACTAGCGGGATTTAGCACAGATACGCAGCATTTT. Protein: CSASGLAGFSTDTQHF.

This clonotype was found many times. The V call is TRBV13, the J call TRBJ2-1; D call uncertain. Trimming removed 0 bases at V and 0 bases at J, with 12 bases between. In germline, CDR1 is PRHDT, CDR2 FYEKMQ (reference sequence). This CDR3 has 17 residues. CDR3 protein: CASSLGRITSSYNEQFF. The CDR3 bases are TGTGCCAGCAGCTTAGGGCGTATCACGAGCTCCTACAATGAGCAGTTCTTC.

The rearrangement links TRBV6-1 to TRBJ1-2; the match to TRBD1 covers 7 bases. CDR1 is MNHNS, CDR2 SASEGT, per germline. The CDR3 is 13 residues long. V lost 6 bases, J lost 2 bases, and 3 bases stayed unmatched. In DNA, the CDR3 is TGTGCCAGCAGCGCACAGGGGAACTATGGCTACACCTTC. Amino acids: CASSAQGNYGYTF.

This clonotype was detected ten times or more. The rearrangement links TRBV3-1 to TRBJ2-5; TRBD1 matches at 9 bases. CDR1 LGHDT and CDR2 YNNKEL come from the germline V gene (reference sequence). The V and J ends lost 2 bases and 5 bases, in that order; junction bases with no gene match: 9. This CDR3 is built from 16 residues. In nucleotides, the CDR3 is TGTGCCAGCAGCCAAAAAGGCGGGACAGGGTCGGAGACCCAGTACTTC. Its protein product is CASSQKGGTGSETQYF.